This T cell receptor beta chain was documented in a study of CD8+CD57+ T cells in acquired aplastic anemia. Study-wide results and limits: Common to patients and controls were about 31 CD8+ CDR3 sequences. Patients versus controls showed no significant CD8+ Simpson's diversity difference.

Trimming removed 0 bases from V and 6 bases from J, with 3 bases in between. CDR3 length: 12 amino acids. The germline V gene encodes CDR1 LGHDT and CDR2 YNNKEL (reference sequence). Template material for TCR beta VDJ and CDR3 profiling consisted of genomic DNA. MiXCR, run by TCRdb on the reads, gives a single entry per CDR3 protein. Of about 98,000 distinct CDR3 sequences listed, roughly two thirds are singletons. This clonotype showed up many times. The antigen is not known. Patients chosen for sequencing had CD8+CD57+ cells that had expanded, as shown by flow cytometry. Severe acquired aplastic anemia was present in every patient. No patient had been given any therapy when blood was sampled.

Sample: sorted CD4+, CD8+, or CD8+CD57+ T cells (not recorded which) from PBMCs. The chain couples TRBV3-1 to TRBJ1-5, with D unresolved. The sequence was collected from a human donor with aplastic anemia. CDR3 in amino acids: CASSQEAQPQHF. In nucleotides, the CDR3 is TGTGCCAGCAGCCAAGAGGCTCAGCCCCAGCATTTT. Using reference TRBV3-1 and TRBJ1-5 for the parts outside the CDR3, the full variable domain is DTAVSQTPKYLVTQMGNDKSIKCEQNLGHDTMYWYKQDSKKFLKIMFSYNNKELIINETVPNRFSPKSPDKAHLNLHINSLELGDSAVYFCASSQEAQPQHFGDGTRLSIL.